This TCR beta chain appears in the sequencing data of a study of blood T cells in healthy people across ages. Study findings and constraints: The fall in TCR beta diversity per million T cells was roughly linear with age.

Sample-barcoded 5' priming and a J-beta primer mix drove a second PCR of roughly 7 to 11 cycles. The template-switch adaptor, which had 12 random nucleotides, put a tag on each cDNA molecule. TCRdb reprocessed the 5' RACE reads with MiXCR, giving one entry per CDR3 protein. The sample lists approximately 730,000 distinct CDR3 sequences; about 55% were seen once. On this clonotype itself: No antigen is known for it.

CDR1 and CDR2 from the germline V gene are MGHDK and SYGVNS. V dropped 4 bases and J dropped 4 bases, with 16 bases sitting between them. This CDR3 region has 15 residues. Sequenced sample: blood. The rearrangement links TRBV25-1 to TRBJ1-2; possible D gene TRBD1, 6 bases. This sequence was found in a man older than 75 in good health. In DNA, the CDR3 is TGTGCCAGCAGTGCCGACCGAGGACAGATCTATGGCTACACCTTC. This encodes CASSADRGQIYGYTF.